This entry features one T cell receptor (beta chain) sequence. These data originate in a study of T cell responses to AZD1222 COVID-19 vaccine. The germline CDR1 and CDR2 sequences are SGHVS and FQNEAQ. V gave up 5 bases and J gave up 2 bases; unmatched junction bases: 5. This CDR3 comprises 15 residues. The method was immunoSEQ multiplex PCR; TCRdb's version includes in-frame clones alone and lacks a portion of them. The sample lists roughly 160,000 clones, over 75% seen once, with roughly 6.9% in the top ten. The source material was peripheral blood, sampled on day 0 of AZD1222 vaccination. The V and J genes are TRBV7-8 and TRBJ2-7, with TRBD1 matching 11 bases. The receptor was derived from an adult in good health. Here the CDR3 DNA reads TGTGCCAGCAGCGGACGGACAGGGGGCCCCTACGAGCAGTACGTC. It encodes CASSGRTGGPYEQYV.